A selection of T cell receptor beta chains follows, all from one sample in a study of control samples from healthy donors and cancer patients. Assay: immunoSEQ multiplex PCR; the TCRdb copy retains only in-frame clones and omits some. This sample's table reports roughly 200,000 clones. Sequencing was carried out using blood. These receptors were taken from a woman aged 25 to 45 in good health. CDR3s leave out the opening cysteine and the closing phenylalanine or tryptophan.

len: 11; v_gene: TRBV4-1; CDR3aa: ASSGIGQETQY
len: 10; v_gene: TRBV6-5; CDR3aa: ASGQGYSPLH
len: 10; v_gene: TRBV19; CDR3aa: ATRQGSGGYT
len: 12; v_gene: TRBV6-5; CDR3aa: ASRRTGEGEKLF
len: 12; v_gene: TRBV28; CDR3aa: ASSRRDTLYGYT
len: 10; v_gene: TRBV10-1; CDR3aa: ASSESYQPQH
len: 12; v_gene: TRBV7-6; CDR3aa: ASSLSGGTYEQY
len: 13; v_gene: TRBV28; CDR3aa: ASSSPGYSGNTIY
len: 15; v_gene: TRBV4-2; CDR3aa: ASSQLELSYGSYEQY
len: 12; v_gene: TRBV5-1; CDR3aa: ASSLVDGEEKLF
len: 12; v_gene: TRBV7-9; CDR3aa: ASSTRFWGGTIY
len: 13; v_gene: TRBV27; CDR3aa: ASSPPRGAINEQF
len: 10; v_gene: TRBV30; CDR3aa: AWSPRNYGYT
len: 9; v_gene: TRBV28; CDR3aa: ASSVQGPLH
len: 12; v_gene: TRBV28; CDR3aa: ASSLDIPTTEAF
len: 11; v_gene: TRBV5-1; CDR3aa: ASSLDLYNEQF
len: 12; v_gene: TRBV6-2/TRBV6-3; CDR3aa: ASSYSTVNTEAF
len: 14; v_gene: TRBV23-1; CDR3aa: ASSQYQQEGPYGYT
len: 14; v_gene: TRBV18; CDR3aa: ASSPAGTGAGETQY
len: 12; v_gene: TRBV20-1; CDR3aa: SASWRSYNSPLH
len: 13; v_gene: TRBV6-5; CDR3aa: ASSYLGGLNQPQH
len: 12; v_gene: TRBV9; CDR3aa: ASSFLTGNSPLH
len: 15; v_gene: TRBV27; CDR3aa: ASSLAAGGPSNQPQH
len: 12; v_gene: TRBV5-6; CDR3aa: ASSLAGSAYEQY
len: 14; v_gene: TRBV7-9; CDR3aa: ASSLGTGRIADTQY
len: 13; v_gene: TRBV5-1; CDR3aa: ASSLAGTGAYEQY
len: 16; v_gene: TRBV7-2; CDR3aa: ASSSPPRLGGWANVLT
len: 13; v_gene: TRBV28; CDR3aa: ASSQTGGSNQPQH
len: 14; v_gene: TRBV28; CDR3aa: ASSSWPRSLDSPLH
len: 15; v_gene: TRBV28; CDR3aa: ASSLLPNRGRYQPQH
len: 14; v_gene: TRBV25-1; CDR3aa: ASSTAIGTPWRTIY
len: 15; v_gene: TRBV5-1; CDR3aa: ASSLGPTGGPYNEQF
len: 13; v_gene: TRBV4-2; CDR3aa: ASSPDPGWTGELF
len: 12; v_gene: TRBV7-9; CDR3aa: ASSRGDSGNTIY
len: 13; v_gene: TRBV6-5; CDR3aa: ASSSTPMGRSPLH
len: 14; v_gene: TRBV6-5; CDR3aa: ASSYSTQRPGTEAF
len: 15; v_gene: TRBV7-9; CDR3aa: ASSLGSDRVSSYEQY
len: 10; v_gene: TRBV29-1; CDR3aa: SVEVSNQPQH
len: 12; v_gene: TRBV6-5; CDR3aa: ASSDRGFFYEQY
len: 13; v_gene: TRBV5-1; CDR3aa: ASSPDRSTNEKLF
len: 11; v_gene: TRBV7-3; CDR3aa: ASSFGGSTEAF
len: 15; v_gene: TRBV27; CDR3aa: ASSLSPPQGWVTEAF
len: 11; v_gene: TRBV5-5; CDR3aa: ASSLNSNQPQH
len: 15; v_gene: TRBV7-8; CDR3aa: ASSPSRTGAVRAPLH
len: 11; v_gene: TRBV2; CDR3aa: ASSEARVYGYT
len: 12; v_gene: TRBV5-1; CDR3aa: ASSPEGAPYEQY
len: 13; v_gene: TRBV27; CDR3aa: ASSLSSRANTEAF
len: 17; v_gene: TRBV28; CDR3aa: ASSRGAGTDRIYNSPLH
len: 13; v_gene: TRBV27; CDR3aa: ASSAQGQSNQPQH
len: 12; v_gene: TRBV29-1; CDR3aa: SVERGRGTDTQY
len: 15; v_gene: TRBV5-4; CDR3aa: AITILSSAQLNTEAF
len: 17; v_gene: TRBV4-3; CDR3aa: ASSQDVGERGATLYEQY
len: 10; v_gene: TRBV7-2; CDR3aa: ASSLTREQLF